The rows below give T cell receptor beta chains drawn from one sample of a study of vaccination effects on CD4 cells after COVID-19. Only in-frame clones appear in the TCRdb table, and some are missing; sequencing was by immunoSEQ multiplex PCR. The sample contains 17,000 or so clones, about 74% of which appear only once. For these receptors, no antigen is known. The sequencing used CD4+ T cells from PBMCs cultured with SARS-CoV-2 spike peptides, collected after COVID-19 vaccination. The source is a human donor who had a prior SARS-CoV-2 infection. Both conserved end residues are part of each CDR3. The order of the fields is CDR3 length, J gene, clone size, V gene, D gene, CDR3 DNA, CDR3 protein. The D gene is left open where the match is weak. A row's size may be missing; if present it is once, few, many or a size class.

CDR3 length: 16; J gene: TRBJ2-1; clone size: NA; V gene: TRBV24-1; D gene: TRBD2; CDR3 DNA: TGTGCCACCAGTGATCCGGGACTAGCGGGAGATCATGAGCAGTTCTTC; CDR3 protein: CATSDPGLAGDHEQFF
CDR3 length: 15; J gene: TRBJ2-1; clone size: NA; V gene: TRBV5-1; D gene: TRBD2; CDR3 DNA: TGCGCCAGCGGATCCGGGACTAGCTCCTACAATGAGCAGTTCTTC; CDR3 protein: CASGSGTSSYNEQFF
CDR3 length: 15; J gene: TRBJ2-3; clone size: NA; V gene: TRBV28; D gene: TRBD2; CDR3 DNA: TGTGCCAGCAGTTTAGCGGGAGGAGGAACAGATACGCAGTATTTT; CDR3 protein: CASSLAGGGTDTQYF
CDR3 length: 15; J gene: TRBJ1-5; clone size: once; V gene: TRBV5-6; D gene: NA; CDR3 DNA: TGTGCCAGCAGCTCACGATGGGGGATTGATCAGCCCCAGCATTTT; CDR3 protein: CASSSRWGIDQPQHF
CDR3 length: 17; J gene: TRBJ2-3; clone size: NA; V gene: TRBV28; D gene: TRBD1; CDR3 DNA: TGTGCCAGCAGTTTAAGTTATATTCGGACAGGGGAAGATACGCAGTATTTT; CDR3 protein: CASSLSYIRTGEDTQYF
CDR3 length: 16; J gene: TRBJ2-1; clone size: NA; V gene: TRBV27; D gene: TRBD2; CDR3 DNA: TGTGCCAGCAACCGAGCGGGAGGAGTGAGGTACAATGAGCAGTTCTTC; CDR3 protein: CASNRAGGVRYNEQFF
CDR3 length: 16; J gene: TRBJ2-7; clone size: NA; V gene: TRBV5-1; D gene: TRBD1; CDR3 DNA: TGCGCCAGCAGCTTGGAATCGGGACAGGGATCCTACGAGCAGTACTTC; CDR3 protein: CASSLESGQGSYEQYF
CDR3 length: 12; J gene: TRBJ1-3; clone size: NA; V gene: TRBV2; D gene: NA; CDR3 DNA: TGTGCCAGCAGAGTGGTTGGAAACACCATATATTTT; CDR3 protein: CASRVVGNTIYF
CDR3 length: 13; J gene: TRBJ2-5; clone size: NA; V gene: TRBV7-8; D gene: NA; CDR3 DNA: TGTGCCAGCAGCTTAGCGGGCTCAGAGACCCAGTACTTC; CDR3 protein: CASSLAGSETQYF
CDR3 length: 16; J gene: TRBJ2-5; clone size: NA; V gene: TRBV25-1; D gene: TRBD2; CDR3 DNA: TGTGCCAGCAGTGATACCCGACTAGCGGTACAAGAGACCCAGTACTTC; CDR3 protein: CASSDTRLAVQETQYF
CDR3 length: 17; J gene: TRBJ1-4; clone size: NA; V gene: TRBV5-1; D gene: NA; CDR3 DNA: TGCGCCAGCAGCTCAACCGAGTTCGGGCAGACTAATGAAAAACTGTTTTTT; CDR3 protein: CASSSTEFGQTNEKLFF
CDR3 length: 14; J gene: TRBJ2-1; clone size: once; V gene: TRBV24-1; D gene: TRBD2; CDR3 DNA: TGTGCCACCAGTGACTCGGGAGGATACAATGAGCAGTTCTTC; CDR3 protein: CATSDSGGYNEQFF
CDR3 length: 16; J gene: TRBJ2-2; clone size: NA; V gene: TRBV6-1; D gene: NA; CDR3 DNA: TGTGCCAGCAGTGAAATGTCAGGGGTGGACACCGGGGAGCTGTTTTTT; CDR3 protein: CASSEMSGVDTGELFF
CDR3 length: 16; J gene: TRBJ1-6; clone size: NA; V gene: TRBV15; D gene: NA; CDR3 DNA: TGTGCCACCAGCAGAGATAGAGGTTTCTATAATTCACCCCTCCACTTT; CDR3 protein: CATSRDRGFYNSPLHF
CDR3 length: 14; J gene: TRBJ1-1; clone size: NA; V gene: TRBV27; D gene: NA; CDR3 DNA: TGTGCCAGCAGTTCTAGTCGACCGGTGTCTGAAGCTTTCTTT; CDR3 protein: CASSSSRPVSEAFF
CDR3 length: 15; J gene: TRBJ1-2; clone size: NA; V gene: TRBV6-6; D gene: NA; CDR3 DNA: TGTGCCAGCACTCGATCGACCGGGGGCTTTGATGGCTACACCTTC; CDR3 protein: CASTRSTGGFDGYTF
CDR3 length: 15; J gene: TRBJ2-2; clone size: large; V gene: TRBV6-5; D gene: TRBD2; CDR3 DNA: TGTGCCAGCATGAGACGGGAGGGTGGCACCGGGGAGCTGTTTTTT; CDR3 protein: CASMRREGGTGELFF
CDR3 length: 15; J gene: TRBJ1-4; clone size: NA; V gene: TRBV7-6; D gene: NA; CDR3 DNA: TGTGCCAGCAGCTTAGTCGGGGGTGGAGATGAAAAACTGTTTTTT; CDR3 protein: CASSLVGGGDEKLFF
CDR3 length: 16; J gene: TRBJ1-3; clone size: few; V gene: TRBV7-2; D gene: NA; CDR3 DNA: TGTGCCAGCAGCTTAAGGCCCGGGGGTGGTGGAAACACCATATATTTT; CDR3 protein: CASSLRPGGGGNTIYF
CDR3 length: 12; J gene: TRBJ2-7; clone size: few; V gene: TRBV3-1/TRBV3-2; D gene: TRBD1; CDR3 DNA: TGTGCCAGCTCAATCGACAGGGGCGAGCAGTACTTC; CDR3 protein: CASSIDRGEQYF
CDR3 length: 14; J gene: TRBJ2-5; clone size: NA; V gene: TRBV30; D gene: NA; CDR3 DNA: TGTGCCTGGAGTGTATTAAGCGGGTTGGAGACCCAGTACTTC; CDR3 protein: CAWSVLSGLETQYF
CDR3 length: 14; J gene: TRBJ2-7; clone size: few; V gene: TRBV7-2; D gene: NA; CDR3 DNA: TGTGCCAGCAGTCCTGGGTGGGGTTCCTACGAGCAGTACTTC; CDR3 protein: CASSPGWGSYEQYF
CDR3 length: 15; J gene: TRBJ2-3; clone size: NA; V gene: TRBV7-8; D gene: TRBD2; CDR3 DNA: TGTGCCAGCAGCAGAAGCGGGGGGCACACAGATACGCAGTATTTT; CDR3 protein: CASSRSGGHTDTQYF
CDR3 length: 13; J gene: TRBJ1-2; clone size: NA; V gene: TRBV5-1; D gene: NA; CDR3 DNA: TGCGCCAGCAGCTCGGCCACGGGGAGTCCGGCCACCTTC; CDR3 protein: CASSSATGSPATF
CDR3 length: 13; J gene: TRBJ2-3; clone size: NA; V gene: TRBV30; D gene: NA; CDR3 DNA: TGTGCCTGGAGTGATGGTAGCTCGGATACGCAGTATTTT; CDR3 protein: CAWSDGSSDTQYF
CDR3 length: 15; J gene: TRBJ1-5; clone size: NA; V gene: TRBV19; D gene: NA; CDR3 DNA: TGTGCCAGTAGTATAGACAGCTACGCCAATCAGCCCCAGCATTTT; CDR3 protein: CASSIDSYANQPQHF
CDR3 length: 15; J gene: TRBJ1-2; clone size: medium-sized; V gene: TRBV6-2/TRBV6-3; D gene: NA; CDR3 DNA: TGTGCCAGCAGTTACTCTGCAGGGAATACCTATGGCTACACCTTC; CDR3 protein: CASSYSAGNTYGYTF
CDR3 length: 11; J gene: TRBJ2-3; clone size: once; V gene: TRBV10-2; D gene: NA; CDR3 DNA: TGCGCCAGCAGTGAATTGGATACGCAGTATTTT; CDR3 protein: CASSELDTQYF
CDR3 length: 17; J gene: TRBJ2-4; clone size: few; V gene: TRBV7-8; D gene: TRBD2; CDR3 DNA: TGTGCCAGCAGCTTAGGTTCAAGGGGGACTAGGGGGTACATTCAGTACTTC; CDR3 protein: CASSLGSRGTRGYIQYF
CDR3 length: 13; J gene: TRBJ2-2; clone size: few; V gene: TRBV6-5; D gene: TRBD2; CDR3 DNA: TGTGCCAGCCTAGGGACTAGCACCGGGGAGCTGTTTTTT; CDR3 protein: CASLGTSTGELFF
CDR3 length: 16; J gene: TRBJ1-1; clone size: NA; V gene: TRBV6-2/TRBV6-3; D gene: NA; CDR3 DNA: TGTGCCAGCAGTGCCCCCGGGGAGGGAGGTGGAACTGAAGCTTTCTTT; CDR3 protein: CASSAPGEGGGTEAFF
CDR3 length: 14; J gene: TRBJ1-2; clone size: NA; V gene: TRBV2; D gene: TRBD1; CDR3 DNA: TGTGCCAGCGGGTTCAGCAGGGGGCTTTATGGCTACACCTTC; CDR3 protein: CASGFSRGLYGYTF
CDR3 length: 13; J gene: TRBJ1-4; clone size: NA; V gene: TRBV5-1; D gene: NA; CDR3 DNA: TGCGCCAGCCAGCGTGCAACTAATGAAAAACTGTTTTTT; CDR3 protein: CASQRATNEKLFF
CDR3 length: 13; J gene: TRBJ1-1; clone size: NA; V gene: TRBV6-5; D gene: NA; CDR3 DNA: TGTGCCAGCAGATCCATCGGGAACACTGAAGCTTTCTTT; CDR3 protein: CASRSIGNTEAFF
CDR3 length: 15; J gene: TRBJ2-1; clone size: few; V gene: TRBV4-2; D gene: NA; CDR3 DNA: TGTGCCAGCAGCCAAGAGGAGCGGACGTACAATGAGCAGTTCTTC; CDR3 protein: CASSQEERTYNEQFF
CDR3 length: 13; J gene: TRBJ2-1; clone size: once; V gene: TRBV27; D gene: NA; CDR3 DNA: TGTGCCAGCAGTTTTCTCCGGCGGGGTGAGCAGTTCTTC; CDR3 protein: CASSFLRRGEQFF
CDR3 length: 14; J gene: TRBJ2-3; clone size: NA; V gene: TRBV6-6; D gene: NA; CDR3 DNA: TGTGCCAGCAGTTACCACCCCCCTCAGGGTACGCAGTATTTT; CDR3 protein: CASSYHPPQGTQYF
CDR3 length: 16; J gene: TRBJ2-3; clone size: NA; V gene: TRBV5-4; D gene: TRBD2; CDR3 DNA: TGTGCCAGCAGCTCAGGACTAGCGGGGGGCACAGATACGCAGTATTTT; CDR3 protein: CASSSGLAGGTDTQYF
CDR3 length: 15; J gene: TRBJ1-3; clone size: few; V gene: TRBV3-1/TRBV3-2; D gene: TRBD1; CDR3 DNA: TGTGCCAGCAGGACGACAGGGAGCTCTGGAAACACCATATATTTT; CDR3 protein: CASRTTGSSGNTIYF
CDR3 length: 13; J gene: TRBJ2-7; clone size: NA; V gene: TRBV15; D gene: NA; CDR3 DNA: TGTGCCACCAGCCGGGGACTTGACTACGAGCAGTACTTC; CDR3 protein: CATSRGLDYEQYF
CDR3 length: 15; J gene: TRBJ1-4; clone size: NA; V gene: TRBV15; D gene: NA; CDR3 DNA: TGTGCCACCAGCAGGACGGTTGCAACTAATGAAAAACTGTTTTTT; CDR3 protein: CATSRTVATNEKLFF
CDR3 length: 14; J gene: TRBJ2-1; clone size: NA; V gene: TRBV2; D gene: TRBD2; CDR3 DNA: TGTGCCAGCAGTGAACCTGCGGGCGGGGGGCAGCAGTTCTTC; CDR3 protein: CASSEPAGGGQQFF
CDR3 length: 13; J gene: TRBJ2-5; clone size: NA; V gene: TRBV7-7; D gene: NA; CDR3 DNA: TGTGCTAGCAGCTTTGGGCTTCAGGAGACCCAGTACTTC; CDR3 protein: CASSFGLQETQYF
CDR3 length: 14; J gene: TRBJ2-7; clone size: few; V gene: TRBV15; D gene: NA; CDR3 DNA: TGTGCCACCAGCAGAGATCGGGATCTGGGGGAGCAGTACTTC; CDR3 protein: CATSRDRDLGEQYF
CDR3 length: 13; J gene: TRBJ1-1; clone size: NA; V gene: TRBV7-3; D gene: NA; CDR3 DNA: TGTGCCAGCAGCTCGCGACAGAACACTGAAGCTTTCTTT; CDR3 protein: CASSSRQNTEAFF
CDR3 length: 14; J gene: TRBJ2-7; clone size: NA; V gene: TRBV19; D gene: NA; CDR3 DNA: TGTGCCAGTAGTATAGCGGGGCTGATCTACGAGCAGTACTTC; CDR3 protein: CASSIAGLIYEQYF
CDR3 length: 11; J gene: TRBJ1-4; clone size: NA; V gene: TRBV20-1; D gene: NA; CDR3 DNA: TGCAGTGCTAGTTTTGGGGAAAAACTGTTTTTT; CDR3 protein: CSASFGEKLFF
CDR3 length: 14; J gene: TRBJ1-1; clone size: NA; V gene: TRBV29-1; D gene: TRBD1; CDR3 DNA: TGCAGCGTTGGGCGGGACAGGGGCTACACTGAAGCTTTCTTT; CDR3 protein: CSVGRDRGYTEAFF
CDR3 length: 14; J gene: TRBJ1-1; clone size: NA; V gene: TRBV3-1/TRBV3-2; D gene: TRBD1; CDR3 DNA: TGTGCCAGCAGCCAAGGCCAGGGGGACACTGAAGCTTTCTTT; CDR3 protein: CASSQGQGDTEAFF
CDR3 length: 15; J gene: TRBJ2-2; clone size: NA; V gene: TRBV4-2; D gene: NA; CDR3 DNA: TGTGCCAGCAGCCAAGGGTTAGCCGACACCGGGGAGCTGTTTTTT; CDR3 protein: CASSQGLADTGELFF